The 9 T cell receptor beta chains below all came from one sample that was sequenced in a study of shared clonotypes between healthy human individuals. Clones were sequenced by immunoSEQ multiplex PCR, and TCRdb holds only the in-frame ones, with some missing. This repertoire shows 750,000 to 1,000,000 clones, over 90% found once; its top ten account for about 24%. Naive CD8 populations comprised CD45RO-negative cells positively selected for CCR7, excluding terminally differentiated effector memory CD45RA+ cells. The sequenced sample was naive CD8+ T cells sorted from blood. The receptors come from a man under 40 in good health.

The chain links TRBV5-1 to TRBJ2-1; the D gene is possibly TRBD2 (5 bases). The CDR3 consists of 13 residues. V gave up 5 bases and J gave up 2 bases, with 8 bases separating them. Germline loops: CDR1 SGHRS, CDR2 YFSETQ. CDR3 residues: CASREGTYNEQFF. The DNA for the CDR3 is TGCGCCAGCAGAGAGGGTACCTACAATGAGCAGTTCTTC.

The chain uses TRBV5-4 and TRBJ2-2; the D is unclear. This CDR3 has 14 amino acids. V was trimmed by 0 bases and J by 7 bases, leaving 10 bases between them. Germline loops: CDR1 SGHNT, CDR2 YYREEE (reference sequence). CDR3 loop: CASSLEVTVGELFF. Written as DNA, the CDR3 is TGTGCCAGCAGCTTGGAAGTCACAGTCGGGGAGCTGTTTTTT.

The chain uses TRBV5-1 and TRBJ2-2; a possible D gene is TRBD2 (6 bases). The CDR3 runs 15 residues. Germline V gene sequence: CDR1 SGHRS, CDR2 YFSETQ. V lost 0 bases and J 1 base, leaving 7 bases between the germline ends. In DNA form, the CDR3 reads TGCGCCAGCAGCTTGGCCGGGAGGAACACCGGGGAGCTGTTTTTT. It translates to CASSLAGRNTGELFF.

The CDR3 protein is CASSSTDRGLYEQYF. DNA of the CDR3: TGTGCCAGCAGTTCTACGGACAGGGGGCTTTACGAGCAGTACTTC. This chain joins TRBV6-5 and TRBJ2-7; 11 bases map to TRBD1. CDR3 length: 15 residues. Germline loops: CDR1 MNHEY, CDR2 SVGAGI. V shed 4 bases and J 4 bases; nucleotides not matched to a gene: 6.

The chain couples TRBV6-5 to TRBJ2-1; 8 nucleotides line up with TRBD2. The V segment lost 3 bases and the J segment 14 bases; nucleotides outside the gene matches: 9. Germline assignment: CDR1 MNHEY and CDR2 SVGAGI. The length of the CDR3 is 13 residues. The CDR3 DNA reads TGTGCCAGCAGTTATGGCCCAACTAGCGGCGAGTTCTTC. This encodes CASSYGPTSGEFF.

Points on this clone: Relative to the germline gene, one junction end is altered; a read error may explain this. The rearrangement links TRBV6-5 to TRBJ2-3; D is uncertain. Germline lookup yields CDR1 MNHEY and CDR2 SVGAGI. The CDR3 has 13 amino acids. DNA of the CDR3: TGTGCCAGCGTCGATTGGAGCACGGATACGCAGTATTTT. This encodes CASVDWSTDTQYF.

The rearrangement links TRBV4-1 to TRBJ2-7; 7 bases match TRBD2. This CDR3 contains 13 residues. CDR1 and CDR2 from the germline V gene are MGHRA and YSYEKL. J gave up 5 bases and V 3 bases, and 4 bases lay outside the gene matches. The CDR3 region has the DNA TGCGCCAGCAGCCACCCCCTAGCGGACGAGCAGTACTTC. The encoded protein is CASSHPLADEQYF.

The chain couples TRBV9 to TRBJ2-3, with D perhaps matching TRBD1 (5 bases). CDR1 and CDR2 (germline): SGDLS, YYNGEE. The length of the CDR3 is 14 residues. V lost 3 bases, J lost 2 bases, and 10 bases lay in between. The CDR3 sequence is CASSASRDTDTQYF. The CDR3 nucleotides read TGTGCCAGCAGCGCCTCCAGGGACACAGATACGCAGTATTTT.

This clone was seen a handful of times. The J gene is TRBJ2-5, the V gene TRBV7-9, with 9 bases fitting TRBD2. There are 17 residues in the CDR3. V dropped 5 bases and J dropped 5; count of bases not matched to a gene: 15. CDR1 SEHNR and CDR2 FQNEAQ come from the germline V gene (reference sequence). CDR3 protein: CASSPPVAGEVEETQYF. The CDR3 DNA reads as TGTGCCAGCAGCCCCCCAGTAGCGGGGGAGGTGGAGGAGACCCAGTACTTC.